This is a list of T cell receptor beta chains from one sample in a study of response to subunit inactivated influenza vaccine. TCRdb itself ran the RT-PCR reads through MiXCR, one entry per CDR3 protein. The sample carries 500,000 to 750,000 distinct CDR3 sequences, 14% recorded once. Sequencing was performed on PBMCs from blood, taken approximately 13 days after vaccination. The receptors originated from a man aged 45-65 years who received an inactivated influenza vaccine. CDR3s include the opening cysteine and the closing phenylalanine or tryptophan. The D gene is left open where the match is weak. Only some rows state a clone size, as once, few, many or a class for expanded clones.

size: few; D: -; J: TRBJ2-7; V: TRBV12-3/TRBV12-4; DNA: TGTGCCAGCAGTCCTGTGACAGGGGAGGGCGAGCAGTACTTC; CDR3: CASSPVTGEGEQYF
size: many; D: TRBD2; J: TRBJ2-7; V: TRBV7-8; DNA: TGTGCCAGCAGTGGGACTAAGCAGTACTTC; CDR3: CASSGTKQYF
size: -; D: -; J: TRBJ2-7; V: TRBV7-2; DNA: TGTGCCAGCAGCTTAGTTCGGGCCTACGAGCAGTACTTC; CDR3: CASSLVRAYEQYF
size: -; D: TRBD1; J: TRBJ2-4; V: TRBV11-2; DNA: TGTGCCAGCAGCCCCCGCAGGGGGAACAAAAACATTCAGTACTTC; CDR3: CASSPRRGNKNIQYF
size: few; D: -; J: TRBJ1-1; V: TRBV10-3; DNA: TGTGCCATCAGGGGGGCGTCGGGGGCTAACACTGAAGTTTTCTTT; CDR3: CAIRGASGANTEVFF
size: -; D: -; J: TRBJ2-5; V: TRBV2; DNA: TGTGCCAGCAGTGAAGTTTGGGGGACGGTGGCCCAGTACTTC; CDR3: CASSEVWGTVAQYF
size: many; D: TRBD2; J: TRBJ2-7; V: TRBV10-2; DNA: TGCGCCAGCAGTGCAGCGGGAGCCTTGGGTTACGAGCAGTACTTC; CDR3: CASSAAGALGYEQYF
size: -; D: TRBD1; J: TRBJ2-3; V: TRBV12-3/TRBV12-4; DNA: TGTGCCAGCACAGAGGGGGCAACAGATACGCAGTATTTT; CDR3: CASTEGATDTQYF
size: -; D: -; J: TRBJ1-5; V: TRBV20-1; DNA: TGCAGTGCTAGGAGGGGAGCCAGCAATCAGCCCCAGCATTTT; CDR3: CSARRGASNQPQHF
size: -; D: -; J: TRBJ2-4; V: TRBV6-5; DNA: TGTGCCAGCAGCTCCTACGAGGGCATTCAGTACTTC; CDR3: CASSSYEGIQYF
size: -; D: TRBD1; J: TRBJ2-7; V: TRBV6-2/TRBV6-3; DNA: TGTGCCAGCAGTTACATAGGACAGGGGACCGACGAGCAGTACTTC; CDR3: CASSYIGQGTDEQYF
size: few; D: -; J: TRBJ2-2; V: TRBV6-5; DNA: TGTGCCAGCAGTTGGACCCACACCGGGGAGCTGTTTTTT; CDR3: CASSWTHTGELFF
size: many; D: TRBD2; J: TRBJ2-7; V: TRBV29-1; DNA: TGCAGCGTTGAAGGGGCTAGCGGGAGCTACGAGCAGTACTTC; CDR3: CSVEGASGSYEQYF
size: few; D: -; J: TRBJ2-7; V: TRBV11-2; DNA: TGTGCCAGCAGCCCAGCGCACCTCCCTAGGTACTTC; CDR3: CASSPAHLPRYF
size: few; D: -; J: TRBJ2-4; V: TRBV12-3/TRBV12-4; DNA: TGTGCCAGCAGTTTCCGGGACGGTTTAGCCAAAAACATTCAGTACTTC; CDR3: CASSFRDGLAKNIQYF
size: -; D: TRBD2; J: TRBJ2-1; V: TRBV29-1; DNA: TGCAGCGTCATTGGACTAGCGGGGGTTATTGAGCAGTTCTTC; CDR3: CSVIGLAGVIEQFF
size: -; D: TRBD2; J: TRBJ2-1; V: TRBV27; DNA: TGTGCCAGCAGTTTCGCGGGGGTAGCGGGGCCCTCCTACAATGAGCAGTTCTTC; CDR3: CASSFAGVAGPSYNEQFF
size: -; D: -; J: TRBJ2-3; V: TRBV4-1; DNA: TGCGCCAGCAGCCACGAAGCGGAAAGCACAGATACGCAGTATTTT; CDR3: CASSHEAESTDTQYF
size: -; D: TRBD2; J: TRBJ2-3; V: TRBV11-1; DNA: TGTGCCAGCAGCTTAGGTCCGGCTAGCGGGTTAGGGGCAGATACGCAGTATTTT; CDR3: CASSLGPASGLGADTQYF
size: -; D: -; J: TRBJ2-7; V: TRBV11-2; DNA: TGTGCCAGCAGCTTAGGAGACAGCCGGACCTACGAGCAGTACTTC; CDR3: CASSLGDSRTYEQYF
size: -; D: TRBD1; J: TRBJ1-5; V: TRBV7-2; DNA: TGTGCCAGCAGCTTAAAGGGGACAGCAAATCAGCCCCAGCATTTT; CDR3: CASSLKGTANQPQHF
size: few; D: -; J: TRBJ1-1; V: TRBV6-1; DNA: TGTGCCAGCAGGTTGAGCACTGAAGCTTTCTTT; CDR3: CASRLSTEAFF
size: few; D: -; J: TRBJ1-1; V: TRBV29-1; DNA: TGCAGCGTTGAAGGTCCGGGCATGAACACTGAAGCTTTCTTT; CDR3: CSVEGPGMNTEAFF
size: -; D: TRBD1; J: TRBJ1-6; V: TRBV7-9; DNA: TGTGCCAGCAGCACTGGACAGGGGGCTTCACCCCTCCACTTT; CDR3: CASSTGQGASPLHF
size: -; D: TRBD2; J: TRBJ2-2; V: TRBV7-6; DNA: TGTGCCAGCAGCTCATCCCTTGCTCCGACGGGAACTAGCGGTTCTATCGGGGAGCTGTTTTTT; CDR3: CASSSSLAPTGTSGSIGELFF
size: -; D: -; J: TRBJ2-1; V: TRBV11-1; DNA: TGTGCCAGCAGCATCGGCCTAGAGCAGTTCTTC; CDR3: CASSIGLEQFF
size: many; D: -; J: TRBJ2-5; V: TRBV29-1; DNA: TGCAGCGTTGTAGGGCGAGGAGAGACCCAGTACTTC; CDR3: CSVVGRGETQYF
size: few; D: -; J: TRBJ1-5; V: TRBV20-1; DNA: TGCAGTGCCCCGACCCGCTCTGGCAGCAATCAGCCCCAGCATTTT; CDR3: CSAPTRSGSNQPQHF
size: few; D: -; J: TRBJ2-7; V: TRBV13; DNA: TGTGCCAGCAGCTTAGGAAACGGGGACTTAAAGCAGTACTTC; CDR3: CASSLGNGDLKQYF
size: many; D: TRBD2; J: TRBJ2-7; V: TRBV6-5; DNA: TGTGCCAGCAGTTTAACTAGCGGGAGGGCCTCCGAGCAGTACTTC; CDR3: CASSLTSGRASEQYF
size: -; D: -; J: TRBJ2-7; V: TRBV5-1; DNA: TGCGCCAGCGCGGGCAGAGACTACGAGCAGTACTTC; CDR3: CASAGRDYEQYF
size: -; D: -; J: TRBJ2-2; V: TRBV7-7; DNA: TGTGCTAGCAGCCCCTCTATTGGCAGGGGGGCCACCGGGGAGCTGTTTTTT; CDR3: CASSPSIGRGATGELFF
size: many; D: TRBD1; J: TRBJ2-2; V: TRBV4-2; DNA: TGTGCCAGCAGCCAAGAGACAGGGGGCGCCCGGACCGGGGAGCTGTTTTTT; CDR3: CASSQETGGARTGELFF
size: many; D: -; J: TRBJ1-2; V: TRBV7-2; DNA: TGTGCCAGCAGCTTAACAGGGACTGCTAACTATGGCTACACCTTC; CDR3: CASSLTGTANYGYTF
size: -; D: TRBD2; J: TRBJ2-5; V: TRBV12-3/TRBV12-4; DNA: TGTGCCAGCAGTTTGGAGCGGGAGGAAGGGGAGACCCAGTACTTC; CDR3: CASSLEREEGETQYF
size: -; D: TRBD2; J: TRBJ2-7; V: TRBV27; DNA: TGTGCCAGCAGTCCAGGTCACTTACTAGCGGGCAGAAACGAGCAGTACTTC; CDR3: CASSPGHLLAGRNEQYF
size: few; D: TRBD1; J: TRBJ1-4; V: TRBV6-6; DNA: TGTGCCAGCAGTTACGACAGGGGGCTGTTTTTT; CDR3: CASSYDRGLFF